This TCR beta chain was recovered during a study of cytomegalovirus exposure and HLA in healthy donors. In the case of this clone: Its antigen is unknown.

Generated by immunoSEQ multiplex PCR, the TCRdb table keeps only in-frame clones and is missing some. This sample has around 150,000 clones, with approximately 80% found just once. Germline loops: CDR1 SGHTA, CDR2 FQGNSA. The germline V and J ends were trimmed by 2 bases and 7 bases, with 12 bases remaining between them. CDR3 length: 15 residues. Broader study findings: The study designated 164 TCR beta chains cytomegalovirus-associated. It was reportedly the case that the classifier diagnosed cytomegalovirus status with high specificity and sensitivity. Usually a TCR sequence was rare, but some public TCRs were found in many donors. According to a later analysis, TCR clusters from the first cohort tended to co-occur in the 120 or so validation repertoires.

The chain couples TRBV7-2 to TRBJ1-6; D gene ambiguous. The sequenced sample was PBMCs. The sequence derives from a man younger than 45 in good health and CMV-seropositive. The CDR3 is CASSLHAPGNSPLHF. Written as DNA, the CDR3 is TGTGCCAGCAGCTTACACGCACCGGGGAATTCACCCCTCCACTTT. The variable domain in full, completed from reference TRBV7-2 and TRBJ1-6, reads GAGVSQSPSNKVTEKGKDVELRCDPISGHTALYWYRQSLGQGLEFLIYFQGNSAPDKSGLPSDRFSAERTGGSVSTLTIQRTQQEDSAVYLCASSLHAPGNSPLHFGNGTRLTVT.